These T cell receptor beta chains were read from a single sample in a study of blood T cell repertoires in COVID-19. This table comes from immunoSEQ multiplex PCR, and its TCRdb copy is limited to in-frame clones, with some not included. The repertoire holds roughly 200,000 clones, with about four fifths as singletons. Material for sequencing was peripheral blood. These TCRs come from a woman between 35 and 50 years old with COVID-19, enrolled during active disease. CDR3s include the opening cysteine and the closing phenylalanine or tryptophan. D genes are given only for firm matches. Only some rows state a clone size, as once, few, many or a class for expanded clones.

J gene: TRBJ2-7
V gene: TRBV14
D gene: TRBD1
clone size: few
CDR3 DNA: TGTGCCAGCAGCCAAGGTGGGACAGCTTCCTACGAGCAGTACTTC
CDR3 protein: CASSQGGTASYEQYF

J gene: TRBJ1-3
V gene: TRBV3-1/TRBV3-2
D gene: -
clone size: -
CDR3 DNA: TGTGCCAGCAGCCACAACAGGGTATTTGGAAACACCATATATTTT
CDR3 protein: CASSHNRVFGNTIYF

J gene: TRBJ1-1
V gene: TRBV9
D gene: TRBD1
clone size: -
CDR3 DNA: TGTGCCAGCAGCGCCCAGACAGGGGGCACGACTGAAGCTTTCTTT
CDR3 protein: CASSAQTGGTTEAFF

J gene: TRBJ1-3
V gene: TRBV12-3/TRBV12-4
D gene: -
clone size: -
CDR3 DNA: TGTGCCAGCAGCTTGAGCCGAAACACCATATATTTT
CDR3 protein: CASSLSRNTIYF

J gene: TRBJ2-7
V gene: TRBV13
D gene: TRBD2
clone size: -
CDR3 DNA: TGTGCCAGCAGCCACCTCGGCGCGGGAGGCCCCTACGAGCAGTACTTC
CDR3 protein: CASSHLGAGGPYEQYF

J gene: TRBJ2-3
V gene: TRBV13
D gene: -
clone size: -
CDR3 DNA: TGTGCCAGCAGACTCGGACTTTATGATCCAGATACGCAGTATTTT
CDR3 protein: CASRLGLYDPDTQYF

J gene: TRBJ1-5
V gene: TRBV6-1
D gene: TRBD1
clone size: -
CDR3 DNA: TGTGCCAGCAGTGATCGACAGGGAATAGGACAGCCCCAGCATTTT
CDR3 protein: CASSDRQGIGQPQHF

J gene: TRBJ2-5
V gene: TRBV6-2/TRBV6-3
D gene: TRBD2
clone size: once
CDR3 DNA: TGTGCCAGCAGTTATTTCGGCGGGGAGGGAGAGACCCAGTACTTC
CDR3 protein: CASSYFGGEGETQYF

J gene: TRBJ1-3
V gene: TRBV10-2
D gene: -
clone size: -
CDR3 DNA: TGCGCCAGCAGTGACCCCACAGGGCAAGGAAACACCATATATTTT
CDR3 protein: CASSDPTGQGNTIYF

J gene: TRBJ2-7
V gene: TRBV12-5
D gene: TRBD2
clone size: -
CDR3 DNA: TGTGCTAGTGGTTTGAGCGGGGCCGCAGGCGAGCAGTACTTC
CDR3 protein: CASGLSGAAGEQYF

J gene: TRBJ2-7
V gene: TRBV6-4
D gene: TRBD2
clone size: once
CDR3 DNA: TGTGCCAGCAGTCGGACTAGCGGGGCCGAGCAGTACTTC
CDR3 protein: CASSRTSGAEQYF

J gene: TRBJ1-4
V gene: TRBV5-1
D gene: -
clone size: once
CDR3 DNA: TGCGCCAGCAGTCCAGGACTGTTAAATGAAAAACTGTTTTTT
CDR3 protein: CASSPGLLNEKLFF

J gene: TRBJ2-7
V gene: TRBV19
D gene: TRBD2
clone size: -
CDR3 DNA: TGTGCCAGTAGTCTCTTGACTAGCGGGGGCCGCTACGAGCAGTACTTC
CDR3 protein: CASSLLTSGGRYEQYF

J gene: TRBJ1-1
V gene: TRBV19
D gene: TRBD1
clone size: -
CDR3 DNA: TGTGCCAGTAGTATTGGAGACAGGGGCACTGAAGCTTTCTTT
CDR3 protein: CASSIGDRGTEAFF

J gene: TRBJ2-1
V gene: TRBV7-3
D gene: TRBD1
clone size: -
CDR3 DNA: TGTGCCAGCAGCCAACCAGGGGGCCCCTCCTACAATGAGCAGTTCTTC
CDR3 protein: CASSQPGGPSYNEQFF

J gene: TRBJ2-7
V gene: TRBV5-1
D gene: TRBD2
clone size: few
CDR3 DNA: TGCGCCAGCAGCAGACGACAGCCGGGGGGCTACGAGCAGTACTTC
CDR3 protein: CASSRRQPGGYEQYF

J gene: TRBJ2-5
V gene: TRBV6-5
D gene: -
clone size: -
CDR3 DNA: TGTGCCAGCCGGGTTACCTCGCCGCAAGAGACCCAGTACTTC
CDR3 protein: CASRVTSPQETQYF

J gene: TRBJ2-7
V gene: TRBV6-5
D gene: -
clone size: -
CDR3 DNA: TGTGCCACCACCCTAGGCGGGCCCAACTACGAGCAGTACTTC
CDR3 protein: CATTLGGPNYEQYF

J gene: TRBJ2-5
V gene: TRBV9
D gene: -
clone size: -
CDR3 DNA: TGTGCCAGCAGCGTGGCCGGGGGTGTCGGCGGGATCCAAGAGACCCAGTACTTC
CDR3 protein: CASSVAGGVGGIQETQYF

J gene: TRBJ2-1
V gene: TRBV30
D gene: TRBD2
clone size: once
CDR3 DNA: TGTGCCTGGAGTGTAGCACTAGCGGGATTTGAGCAGTTCTTC
CDR3 protein: CAWSVALAGFEQFF

J gene: TRBJ2-7
V gene: TRBV4-1
D gene: TRBD2
clone size: -
CDR3 DNA: TGCGCCAGCTCGGGGCGGGAGGGCGACCTCTCCTACGAGCAGTACTTC
CDR3 protein: CASSGREGDLSYEQYF

J gene: TRBJ1-5
V gene: TRBV9
D gene: -
clone size: -
CDR3 DNA: TGTGCCAGCAGCGTAGCCCCGACAGAAAATAGCAATCAGCCCCAGCATTTT
CDR3 protein: CASSVAPTENSNQPQHF

J gene: TRBJ1-1
V gene: TRBV5-6
D gene: -
clone size: -
CDR3 DNA: TGTGCCAGCAGCTTGCTTCCTAACACTGAAGCTTTCTTT
CDR3 protein: CASSLLPNTEAFF

J gene: TRBJ2-1
V gene: TRBV6-2/TRBV6-3
D gene: -
clone size: -
CDR3 DNA: TGTGCCAGCAGTTACTCCCTGGGGGGGCCCCAGCAGTTCTTC
CDR3 protein: CASSYSLGGPQQFF

J gene: TRBJ2-5
V gene: TRBV15
D gene: -
clone size: -
CDR3 DNA: TGTGCCACCAGCAGAGGACAGTCCTTGGTAGAGACCCAGTACTTC
CDR3 protein: CATSRGQSLVETQYF

J gene: TRBJ1-2
V gene: TRBV5-4
D gene: TRBD1
clone size: -
CDR3 DNA: TGTGCCAGCAACTGGGACAGTTCTAACTATGGCTACACCTTC
CDR3 protein: CASNWDSSNYGYTF

J gene: TRBJ2-3
V gene: TRBV7-8
D gene: TRBD2
clone size: -
CDR3 DNA: TGTGCCAGCAGCCCTGCCGGGGGGATCACAGATACGCAGTATTTT
CDR3 protein: CASSPAGGITDTQYF

J gene: TRBJ1-2
V gene: TRBV30
D gene: -
clone size: -
CDR3 DNA: TGTGCCTGGAGGACAGTCGCCTATGGCTACACCTTC
CDR3 protein: CAWRTVAYGYTF

J gene: TRBJ2-7
V gene: TRBV7-2
D gene: -
clone size: few
CDR3 DNA: TGTGCCAGCAGCTTAGTCCAGGGCCCCTACGAGCAGTACTTC
CDR3 protein: CASSLVQGPYEQYF

J gene: TRBJ2-2
V gene: TRBV19
D gene: -
clone size: -
CDR3 DNA: TGTGCCAGTAGTATAGTCTTTAACACCGGGGAGCTGTTTTTT
CDR3 protein: CASSIVFNTGELFF

J gene: TRBJ1-2
V gene: TRBV6-1
D gene: TRBD1
clone size: -
CDR3 DNA: TGTGCCAGCAGTGAAGGGATGGGGACAGGGCAATATGGCTACACCTTC
CDR3 protein: CASSEGMGTGQYGYTF

J gene: TRBJ2-2
V gene: TRBV12-3/TRBV12-4
D gene: -
clone size: -
CDR3 DNA: TGTGCCAGCACCCAAGCGTTGGCCGGGGAGCTGTTTTTT
CDR3 protein: CASTQALAGELFF

J gene: TRBJ2-1
V gene: TRBV7-9
D gene: -
clone size: -
CDR3 DNA: TGTGCCAGCAGCCCCCCATACAACAATGAGCAGTTCTTC
CDR3 protein: CASSPPYNNEQFF

J gene: TRBJ1-2
V gene: TRBV9
D gene: -
clone size: -
CDR3 DNA: TGTGCCAGCAGCGTAGACGGGTATGGCTACACCTTC
CDR3 protein: CASSVDGYGYTF

J gene: TRBJ2-6
V gene: TRBV3-1/TRBV3-2
D gene: -
clone size: -
CDR3 DNA: TGTGCCAGCAGCCAAGATCTACGATATTCTGGGGCCAACGTCCTGACTTTC
CDR3 protein: CASSQDLRYSGANVLTF